The table lists the clone carrying this TCR beta chain with a few counts. Its specificity is not known. These data originate in a study of Graves' ophthalmopathy and Graves' hyperthyroidism. Study summary: Peripheral blood was gathered at first diagnosis, ahead of any treatment whatsoever. Study conclusions and caveats: The 13-signature model separated ophthalmopathy from stable hyperthyroidism at almost 90% sensitivity and roughly 81% specificity.

Patients were diagnosed from clinical symptoms, serum thyroxine, TRAb, thyroid ultrasound and orbital computed tomography. The PBMCs were taken from roughly 9.3 ml of fresh peripheral blood. TCR beta CDR3 regions were amplified from RNA transcripts. The library came from an HTBI-primed first-round RT-PCR and a second-round multiplex PCR. TCRdb redid the calling of the multiplex PCR reads with MiXCR, one entry per CDR3 protein. The sample gives over 450,000 distinct CDR3 sequences, 14% of which show up once; more than 8.5% is in the top ten. This CDR3 region has 16 residues. CDR1 is SGHRS and CDR2 is YFSETQ in the germline V gene. The V gene lost 0 bases and the J gene lost 8 bases, with 20 bases spanning the gap.

The sequence was collected from a woman in her twenties or thirties with Graves' ophthalmopathy. The chain employs TRBV5-1 and TRBJ1-2; no clear D. The sequenced sample consisted of blood. This CDR3 reads CASSLEPASEAGGYTF. CDR3 DNA sequence: TGCGCCAGCAGCTTGGAGCCGGCTTCTGAGGCTGGGGGCTACACCTTC.